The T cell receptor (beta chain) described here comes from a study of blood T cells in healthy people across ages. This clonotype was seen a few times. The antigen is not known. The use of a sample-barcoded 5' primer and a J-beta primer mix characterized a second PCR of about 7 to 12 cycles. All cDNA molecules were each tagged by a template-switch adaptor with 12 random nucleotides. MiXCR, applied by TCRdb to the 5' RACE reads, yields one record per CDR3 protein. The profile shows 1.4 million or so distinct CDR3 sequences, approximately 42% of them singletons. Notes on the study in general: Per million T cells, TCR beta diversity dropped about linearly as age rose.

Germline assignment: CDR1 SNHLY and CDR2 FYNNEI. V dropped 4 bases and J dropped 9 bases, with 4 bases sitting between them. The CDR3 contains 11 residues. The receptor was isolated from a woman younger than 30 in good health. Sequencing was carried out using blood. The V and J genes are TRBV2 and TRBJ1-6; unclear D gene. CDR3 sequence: CASSVGSPLHF. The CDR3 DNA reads TGTGCCAGCAGTGTAGGTTCACCCCTCCACTTT.